Below are 18 T cell receptor beta chains sequenced from a single sample in a study of blood T cells in healthy people across ages. Primers used in a second PCR of roughly 6 to 11 cycles were a sample-barcoded 5' primer and a J-beta primer mix. Each CDR3 protein is one row after TCRdb ran MiXCR on the 5' RACE reads. The sample has more than 1,400,000 distinct CDR3 sequences, 40% to 50% seen once. Material: blood. These receptors originate from a young woman in good health.

V gene TRBV3-1 combines with J gene TRBJ2-7, with TRBD2 matching 8 bases. This CDR3 is 12 amino acids long. V lost 8 bases and J lost 6; bases outside the gene matches: 6. The germline CDR1 and CDR2 sequences are LGHDT and YNNKEL (reference sequence). This CDR3 is CASRGLVGEQYF. The CDR3 bases are TGTGCCAGCCGGGGACTAGTGGGCGAGCAGTACTTC.

The V and J genes are TRBV7-9 and TRBJ2-4; D assignment may be TRBD1 or TRBD2 (6 bases each). The V gene lost 3 bases and the J gene lost 2 bases, with 11 bases spanning the gap. Looked up from germline, CDR1 is SEHNR and CDR2 is FQNEAQ (reference sequence). The CDR3 is 15 residues long. The CDR3 spells CASSFEGGSKNIQYF. CDR3 bases: TGTGCCAGCAGCTTCGAGGGGGGTTCCAAAAACATTCAGTACTTC.

The chain links TRBV19 to TRBJ2-5; D is uncertain. The DNA matches TRBJ2-7 better at its end, which makes the J call doubtful. Germline V gene sequence: CDR1 LNHDA, CDR2 SQIVND (reference sequence). This CDR3 spans 15 amino acids. The CDR3 DNA is TGTGCCAGTTCCTCCTCTTCGATTGAATTCTACGAGCAGTACTTC. Translation gives CASSSSSIEFYEQYF.

There are many counts of this clonotype. V is TRBV20-1 and J is TRBJ2-7, with 9 bases identical to TRBD2. There are 15 residues in the CDR3. Losses at the gene ends were 0 bases for V and 2 bases for J; bases not matched to a gene: 5. Germline values: CDR1 DFQATT, CDR2 SNEGSKA (reference sequence). For the CDR3, the DNA is TGCAGTGCTAGAGATTCTAGCGGGATACCCTACGAGCAGTACTTC. The encoded protein is CSARDSSGIPYEQYF.

The sample holds a few counts of this clonotype. V and J are TRBV12-3 or TRBV12-4 and TRBJ2-3; 7 bases line up with TRBD2. Unmatched junction bases numbered 8, after V lost 5 bases and J lost 0 bases. This CDR3 contains 16 residues. CDR3 sequence: CASSAGGRVSTDTQYF. The CDR3 DNA reads as TGTGCCAGCAGTGCCGGGGGGAGGGTGAGCACAGATACGCAGTATTTT.

CDR3 coding DNA: TGTGCCAGCAGCTTCCGGGCCAGATTCCGTGAAAAACTGTTTTTT. Translated, it gives CASSFRARFREKLFF. The chain has TRBV3-1 and TRBJ1-4; D is unresolved. The CDR3 has 15 amino acids. The germline gives CDR1 LGHDT, CDR2 YNNKEL (reference sequence). Trimming removed 5 bases at V and 7 bases at J, with 17 bases between.

V usage is TRBV6-5 and J usage is TRBJ2-1; 8 nucleotides agree with TRBD2. V was pared by 6 bases and J by 7 bases, with 14 bases of the junction left unmatched. The CDR3 spans 16 residues. Per germline, CDR1 MNHEY and CDR2 SVGAGI. This chain's CDR3 is CASSVTSGVRGNEQFF. CDR3 nucleotides: TGTGCCAGCAGCGTCACTAGCGGAGTCCGGGGAAATGAGCAGTTCTTC.

This clonotype has a handful of counts. This chain uses TRBV20-1 with TRBJ2-3; D possibly corresponds to TRBD2 (5 bases). The CDR3 extends over 12 amino acids. The germline gives CDR1 DFQATT, CDR2 SNEGSKA (reference sequence). V was pared by 5 bases and J by 6 bases, with 12 bases between. The CDR3 bases are TGCAGTGCTGAGCTTAGCGTCGATACGCAGTATTTT. It translates to CSAELSVDTQYF.

The chain carries TRBV12-3 or TRBV12-4 and TRBJ1-5; TRBD1 is a possible D gene (5 bases). V lost 6 bases and J lost 11, with 14 bases in between. CDR3 length: 12 amino acids. CDR3 bases: TGTGCCAGCAGCCCCCGTCAGGGAGCCCAGCATTTT. It specifies CASSPRQGAQHF.

In its sample, this clonotype was seen a few times. The genes are TRBV29-1 and TRBJ2-1; possible D gene TRBD2, 6 bases. V shed 7 bases and J shed 6 bases, with 10 bases lying between them. From germline, CDR1 is SQVTM and CDR2 ANQGSEA. This CDR3 spans 11 amino acids. In DNA form, the CDR3 reads TGCAGCGGTGAGGAGGGCAATGAGCAGTTCTTC. Amino acid sequence: CSGEEGNEQFF.

This clonotype was counted between two and nine times. The V and J genes are TRBV27 and TRBJ1-4; no reliable D call. The V end lost 3 bases, the J end lost 2 bases, and 13 bases lay between the germline ends. CDR1 is MNHEY and CDR2 is SMNVEV in the germline V gene (reference sequence). This CDR3 has 16 amino acids. The CDR3 bases are TGTGCCAGCAGTTTGCAAGGGCGGCCCACTAATGAAAAACTGTTTTTT. Amino acid sequence: CASSLQGRPTNEKLFF.

This clonotype was observed a few times. This rearrangement joins TRBV28 to TRBJ2-7; D may be TRBD1 or TRBD2 (5 bases each). The V end lost 6 bases, the J end lost 4 bases, and 19 bases lay between the germline ends. The CDR3 is made up of 15 amino acids. Germline-derived CDR1 and CDR2 are MDHEN and SYDVKM. CDR3 in DNA: TGTGCCAGCAGAGAGATAGCAGAGGGGCTATACGAGCAGTACTTC. Amino acid sequence: CASREIAEGLYEQYF.

This rearrangement joins TRBV6-5 to TRBJ2-4; TRBD1 matches 7 bases. Near its end, the DNA agrees better with TRBJ2-5, so the J call may be wrong. Germline loops: CDR1 MNHEY, CDR2 SVGAGI. This CDR3 is 17 amino acids long. The CDR3 DNA sequence: TGTGCCAGCAGTTACTCGAGGAACAGGGGCGGACAAGAGACCCAGTACTTC. Translating it yields CASSYSRNRGGQETQYF.

The V call is TRBV25-1, the J call TRBJ1-5, with 8 bases aligning to TRBD1. This CDR3 is 14 amino acids long. The V and J ends lost 1 base and 5 bases, in that order; junction bases with no gene match: 1. The germline CDR1 and CDR2 sequences are MGHDK and SYGVNS. Here the CDR3 DNA reads TGTGCCAGCAGTGAATCGGGACAGGATCAGCCCCAGCATTTT. This encodes CASSESGQDQPQHF.

This clonotype was recorded once. This chain connects TRBV9 to TRBJ2-5; no firm D call. The DNA end is more similar to TRBJ2-1, so the J call may be wrong. Germline V lookup: CDR1 SGDLS, CDR2 YYNGEE. The CDR3 consists of 12 residues. CDR3 nucleotides: TGTGCCAGCAGCGAGGGCCAAGAGACCCAGTTCTTC. Translation: CASSEGQETQFF.

The chain links TRBV5-1 to TRBJ1-1; a weak D match, TRBD1 (5 bases). Trimming pared 6 bases from V and 3 bases from J, leaving 18 bases between. Germline lookup yields CDR1 SGHRS and CDR2 YFSETQ. CDR3 length: 15 residues. The DNA for the CDR3 is TGCGCCAGCACGACTTACAGGCTCGGGGACACTGAAGCTTTCTTT. Protein product: CASTTYRLGDTEAFF.

The CDR3: CASSLRTSGGSSYEQYF. The CDR3, as DNA: TGTGCCAGCAGCTTGCGGACTAGCGGGGGAAGCTCCTACGAGCAGTACTTC. The V call is TRBV7-2, the J call TRBJ2-7, with 13 bases identical to TRBD2. Germline CDR1 SGHTA, CDR2 FQGNSA. The CDR3 runs to 17 residues. V lost 3 bases and J lost 0; bases outside the gene matches: 5.

The V and J genes are TRBV19 and TRBJ2-3, with no clear D. Germline loops: CDR1 LNHDA, CDR2 SQIVND (reference sequence). Trimming removed 4 bases from V and 5 bases from J, with 10 bases in between. The CDR3 is 13 amino acids. As DNA, the CDR3 is TGTGCCAGTAGTACCGGTGTATTAGATACGCAGTATTTT. Translated: CASSTGVLDTQYF.